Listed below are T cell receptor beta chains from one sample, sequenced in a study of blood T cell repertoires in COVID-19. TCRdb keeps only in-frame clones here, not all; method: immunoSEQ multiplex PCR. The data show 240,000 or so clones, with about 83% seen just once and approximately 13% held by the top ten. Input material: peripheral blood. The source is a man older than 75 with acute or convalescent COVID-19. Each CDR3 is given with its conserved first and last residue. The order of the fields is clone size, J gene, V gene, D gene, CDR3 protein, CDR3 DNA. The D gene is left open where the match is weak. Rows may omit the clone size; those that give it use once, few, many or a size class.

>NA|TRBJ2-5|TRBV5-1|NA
CASSLEGEAQETQYF
TGCGCCAGCAGCTTGGAGGGGGAAGCCCAAGAGACCCAGTACTTC
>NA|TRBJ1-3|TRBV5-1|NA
CASSSDSGNTIYF
TGCGCCAGCAGCTCCGACTCAGGAAACACCATATATTTT
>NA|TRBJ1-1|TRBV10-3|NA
CAISEGGGSTEAFF
TGTGCCATCAGTGAAGGAGGAGGGAGCACTGAAGCTTTCTTT
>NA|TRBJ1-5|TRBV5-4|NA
CASSVAGSNQPQHF
TGTGCCAGCAGCGTGGCCGGGAGCAATCAGCCCCAGCATTTT
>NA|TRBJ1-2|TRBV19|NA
CASRLREMDGYTF
TGTGCCAGTAGATTGAGGGAGATGGATGGCTACACCTTC
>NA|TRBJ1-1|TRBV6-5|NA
CASSSVTRVRRTEAFF
TGTGCCAGCAGTTCGGTAACGAGGGTGAGACGCACTGAAGCTTTCTTT
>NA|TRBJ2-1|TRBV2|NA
CASSINRGGSYNEQFF
TGTGCCAGCAGTATTAACAGGGGAGGTTCCTACAATGAGCAGTTCTTC
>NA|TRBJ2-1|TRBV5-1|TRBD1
CASSSDRGYNEQFF
TGCGCCAGCAGCTCGGACAGGGGTTACAATGAGCAGTTCTTC
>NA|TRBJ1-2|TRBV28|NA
CASSQITGGGYGYTF
TGTGCCAGCAGCCAAATAACGGGGGGTGGCTATGGCTACACCTTC
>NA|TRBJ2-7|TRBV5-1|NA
CASSLDNYEQYF
TGCGCCAGCAGCTTGGATAATTACGAGCAGTACTTC
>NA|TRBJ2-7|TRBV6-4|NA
CASSDLQYF
TGTGCCAGCAGTGATCTGCAGTACTTC
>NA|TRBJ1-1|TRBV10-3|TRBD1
CAIMRDRDTEAFF
TGTGCCATCATGCGGGACAGGGACACTGAAGCTTTCTTT
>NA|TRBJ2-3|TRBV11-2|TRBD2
CASSAPGLRSGGTQYF
TGTGCCAGCAGCGCCCCGGGACTACGCAGCGGAGGTACGCAGTATTTT
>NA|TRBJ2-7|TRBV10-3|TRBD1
CAITQSPGQAREQYF
TGTGCCATCACCCAATCCCCGGGACAGGCGAGGGAGCAGTACTTC
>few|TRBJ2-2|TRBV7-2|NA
CASSLDGGGTGELFF
TGTGCCAGCAGCTTAGACGGGGGAGGAACCGGGGAGCTGTTTTTT
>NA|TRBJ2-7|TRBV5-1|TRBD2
CASSWGLNARGDEQYF
TGCGCCAGCAGCTGGGGACTGAACGCACGGGGGGACGAGCAGTACTTC
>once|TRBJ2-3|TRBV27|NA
CASSPFKERDTQYF
TGTGCCAGCAGTCCATTCAAGGAGCGAGATACGCAGTATTTT
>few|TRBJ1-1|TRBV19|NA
CASSMAGANTEAFF
TGTGCCAGTAGTATGGCAGGGGCGAACACTGAAGCTTTCTTT
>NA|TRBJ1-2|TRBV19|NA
CASSIVGQADGYTF
TGTGCCAGTAGTATAGTGGGGCAGGCAGATGGCTACACCTTC
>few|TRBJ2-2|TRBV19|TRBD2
CASSASTSGTFTGELFF
TGTGCCAGTAGTGCCTCGACTAGCGGGACTTTCACCGGGGAGCTGTTTTTT
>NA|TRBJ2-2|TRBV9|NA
CASSVDIQGRGTGELFF
TGTGCCAGCAGCGTAGATATACAGGGAAGGGGGACCGGGGAGCTGTTTTTT
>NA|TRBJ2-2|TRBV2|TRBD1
CASSAGTGGTGELFF
TGTGCCAGCAGTGCGGGGACAGGGGGGACCGGGGAGCTGTTTTTT
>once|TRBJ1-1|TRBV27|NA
CASRDSGETEAFF
TGTGCCAGCAGGGACAGCGGAGAGACTGAAGCTTTCTTT
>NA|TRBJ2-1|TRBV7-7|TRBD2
CASSSGGGGKYNEQFF
TGTGCTAGCAGCTCCGGGGGCGGGGGGAAGTACAATGAGCAGTTCTTC
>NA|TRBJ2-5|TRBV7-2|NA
CASSLAPLQKETQYF
TGTGCCAGCAGCTTAGCCCCTCTACAGAAAGAGACCCAGTACTTC
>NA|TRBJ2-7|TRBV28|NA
CASRDSVYEQYF
TGTGCCAGTAGAGACAGCGTCTACGAGCAGTACTTC
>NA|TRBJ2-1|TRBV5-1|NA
CASSPDLDNEQFF
TGCGCCAGCAGCCCTGACTTGGACAATGAGCAGTTCTTC
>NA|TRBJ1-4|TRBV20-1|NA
CSASSVATNEKLFF
TGCAGTGCTAGTTCAGTTGCAACTAATGAAAAACTGTTTTTT
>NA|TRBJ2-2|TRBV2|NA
CASSPKRSNTGELFF
TGTGCCAGCAGCCCAAAGCGATCGAACACCGGGGAGCTGTTTTTT
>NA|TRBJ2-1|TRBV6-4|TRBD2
CASSGASGGREQFF
TGTGCCAGCAGTGGGGCTAGCGGGGGGCGTGAGCAGTTCTTC
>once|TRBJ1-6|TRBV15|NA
CATSRDWGGGNSPLHF
TGTGCCACCAGCAGAGATTGGGGGGGAGGCAATTCACCCCTCCACTTT
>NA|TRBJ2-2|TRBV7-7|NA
CASSPNRGDTGELFF
TGTGCTAGCAGCCCTAACCGCGGGGACACCGGGGAGCTGTTTTTT
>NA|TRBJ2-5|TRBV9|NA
CASSGGNGPVETQYF
TGTGCCAGCAGCGGAGGGAACGGTCCGGTTGAGACCCAGTACTTC
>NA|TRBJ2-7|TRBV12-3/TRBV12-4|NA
CASSSQSSYEQYF
TGTGCCAGCAGTTCTCAAAGTAGCTACGAGCAGTACTTC
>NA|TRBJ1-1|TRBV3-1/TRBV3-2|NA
CASSITHRATEAFF
TGTGCCAGCAGCATAACCCACAGGGCCACTGAAGCTTTCTTT
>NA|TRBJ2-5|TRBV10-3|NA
CAISESARLQETQYF
TGTGCCATCAGTGAGTCAGCCAGGTTGCAAGAGACCCAGTACTTC
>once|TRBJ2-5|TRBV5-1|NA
CASSLAAAQETQYF
TGCGCCAGCAGCTTGGCGGCGGCCCAAGAGACCCAGTACTTC
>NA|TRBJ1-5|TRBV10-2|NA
CASTGQSNQPQHF
TGCGCCAGCACAGGACAAAGCAATCAGCCCCAGCATTTT
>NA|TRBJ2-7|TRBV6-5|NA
CASSYSGGPRGYEQYF
TGTGCCAGCAGTTACTCGGGGGGACCGAGGGGATACGAGCAGTACTTC
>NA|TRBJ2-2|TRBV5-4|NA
CASSLAGVNTGELFF
TGTGCCAGCAGCTTGGCGGGGGTGAACACCGGGGAGCTGTTTTTT
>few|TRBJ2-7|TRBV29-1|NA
CSVESTSYEQYF
TGCAGCGTTGAGAGCACTTCCTACGAGCAGTACTTC